This T cell receptor beta chain was identified during a study of blood T cells in healthy people across ages. Per germline, CDR1 DFQATT and CDR2 SNEGSKA (reference sequence). This CDR3 comprises 10 residues. Trimming removed 3 bases at V and 10 bases at J, with 7 bases between. Sample-barcoded 5' priming and a J-beta primer mix drove a second PCR of 7 to 11 cycles. Via MiXCR, TCRdb re-called the 5' RACE reads, giving one row per CDR3 protein. The sample contains approximately 1.5 million distinct CDR3 sequences, around 40% of which appear only once. Sequenced: blood. This receptor was obtained from a woman under 30 in good health. The chain couples TRBV20-1 to TRBJ2-1; possibly TRBD1 for D (5 bases). This chain's CDR3 is CSARGQEQFF. As DNA, the CDR3 is TGCAGTGCTAGGGGGCAGGAGCAGTTCTTC.